The present T cell receptor beta chain was sequenced within a study of blood T cell repertoires in COVID-19. Whole-study context: T cells, B-cell-depleted T cells, or PBMCs supplied cDNA or gDNA.

As processed by the authors: Amplification from reference gene primers served as the basis for estimated nucleated cell counts. Method: immunoSEQ multiplex PCR; TCRdb's copy keeps in-frame clones and lacks some. V and J calls and clone size follow that table, whereas D and trimming were derived from the DNA. Found here are 250,000 to 300,000 clones, approximately 90% of them singletons; the top ten hold 4.6%. The CDR3 consists of 13 residues. Per germline, CDR1 SGHRS and CDR2 YFSETQ. Trimming removed 4 bases at V and 7 bases at J, with 14 bases between. The chain employs TRBV5-1 and TRBJ1-1, with a possible D match to TRBD1 (5 bases). The TCR sequence derives from a man in his forties with acute or convalescent COVID-19. The sample was peripheral blood. Written as DNA, the CDR3 is TGCGCCAGCAGCCTTACAGGAGATAGTGAAGCTTTCTTT. Amino acids: CASSLTGDSEAFF.